A selection of T cell receptor beta chains follows, all from one sample in a study of T cell responses to AZD1222 COVID-19 vaccine. Generated by immunoSEQ multiplex PCR, the TCRdb table keeps only in-frame clones and is missing some. The sample records about 120,000 clones, about 88% being singletons. The specimen comprised peripheral blood, sampled 28 days after the second AZD1222 dose. These receptors originate from an adult who received the AZD1222 COVID-19 vaccine. Each CDR3 is given with its conserved first and last residue. Fields, in order: CDR3 protein, CDR3 DNA, J gene, clone size, D gene, V gene. D genes are given only for firm matches. The size entry is marked missing in some rows and otherwise reads once, few, many or a size class.

CDR3: CASSYRTGGITEAFF
DNA: TGTGCCAGCAGTTACCGTACAGGGGGCATCACTGAAGCTTTCTTT
J: TRBJ1-1
size: -
D: TRBD1
V: TRBV6-5

CDR3: CASSPLDRGNQPQHF
DNA: TGTGCCAGCAGTCCTCTAGACAGGGGCAATCAGCCCCAGCATTTT
J: TRBJ1-5
size: -
D: TRBD1
V: TRBV27

CDR3: CATSNRGTQPQHF
DNA: TGTGCCACAAGCAACAGGGGGACTCAGCCCCAGCATTTT
J: TRBJ1-5
size: -
D: TRBD1
V: TRBV24-1

CDR3: CASSLILGGASSYNEQFF
DNA: TGTGCCAGCAGCTTAATCCTGGGGGGGGCAAGCTCCTACAATGAGCAGTTCTTC
J: TRBJ2-1
size: -
D: -
V: TRBV7-8

CDR3: CAWTPGQHSNQPQHF
DNA: TGTGCCTGGACCCCTGGACAGCATAGCAATCAGCCCCAGCATTTT
J: TRBJ1-5
size: -
D: -
V: TRBV30

CDR3: CASSTNSYGYTF
DNA: TGCGCCAGCAGTACGAATAGCTATGGCTACACCTTC
J: TRBJ1-2
size: once
D: -
V: TRBV5-1

CDR3: CASSSAPGQGTDTQYF
DNA: TGTGCCAGCAGCTCCGCTCCGGGACAGGGCACAGATACGCAGTATTTT
J: TRBJ2-3
size: -
D: TRBD1
V: TRBV5-5

CDR3: CASSLRPGDTQYF
DNA: TGTGCCAGCAGCTTAAGGCCGGGAGATACGCAGTATTTT
J: TRBJ2-3
size: -
D: -
V: TRBV7-3

CDR3: CASSAKGHRSDGYTF
DNA: TGTGCCAGCAGCGCAAAGGGACACCGGTCGGACGGCTACACCTTC
J: TRBJ1-2
size: -
D: -
V: TRBV11-2

CDR3: CASSLARGPAEAFF
DNA: TGTGCCAGCAGCTTAGCCCGGGGTCCGGCTGAAGCTTTCTTT
J: TRBJ1-1
size: -
D: -
V: TRBV7-9

CDR3: CASSPGQGQETQYF
DNA: TGTGCCAGCTCACCCGGACAGGGACAAGAGACCCAGTACTTC
J: TRBJ2-5
size: -
D: TRBD1
V: TRBV18

CDR3: CASSQDLARASAARETQYF
DNA: TGTGCCAGCAGCCAAGATTTGGCTAGGGCGAGCGCGGCTCGGGAGACCCAGTACTTC
J: TRBJ2-5
size: -
D: -
V: TRBV3-1/TRBV3-2

CDR3: CASSLVKGNTDTQYF
DNA: TGTGCCAGCAGCTTAGTCAAGGGCAACACAGATACGCAGTATTTT
J: TRBJ2-3
size: -
D: -
V: TRBV7-9

CDR3: CSARPGPLVTF
DNA: TGCAGTGCTAGACCAGGCCCATTGGTGACCTTC
J: TRBJ1-2
size: -
D: -
V: TRBV20-1

CDR3: CAAGGQGSGNTIYF
DNA: TGTGCAGCTGGTGGACAGGGCTCTGGAAACACCATATATTTT
J: TRBJ1-3
size: -
D: TRBD1
V: TRBV7-9

CDR3: CAGRDRNNSPLHF
DNA: TGTGCCGGGAGGGACAGAAATAATTCACCCCTCCACTTT
J: TRBJ1-6
size: -
D: TRBD1
V: TRBV6-4

CDR3: CASLDPDSYNEQFF
DNA: TGTGCCAGCCTTGATCCGGACTCCTACAATGAGCAGTTCTTC
J: TRBJ2-1
size: -
D: -
V: TRBV5-4

CDR3: CASSLSGGAADTQYF
DNA: TGTGCCAGCAGCCTAAGCGGGGGGGCGGCAGATACGCAGTATTTT
J: TRBJ2-3
size: -
D: TRBD2
V: TRBV6-5

CDR3: CASSLQLGQGAFF
DNA: TGTGCCAGTAGTCTCCAATTAGGACAGGGTGCTTTCTTT
J: TRBJ1-1
size: once
D: TRBD1
V: TRBV19

CDR3: CASSYGGEQYF
DNA: TGTGCCAGCAGCTATGGGGGGGAGCAGTACTTC
J: TRBJ2-7
size: -
D: -
V: TRBV6-2/TRBV6-3

CDR3: CASSQGLTTQETQYF
DNA: TGTGCCAGCAGCCAAGGTCTTACTACCCAAGAGACCCAGTACTTC
J: TRBJ2-5
size: -
D: -
V: TRBV14

CDR3: CASSFQGYGYTF
DNA: TGCGCCAGCAGTTTCCAGGGGTATGGCTACACCTTC
J: TRBJ1-2
size: -
D: -
V: TRBV10-2

CDR3: CASSLYPGGGNIQYF
DNA: TGCGCCAGCAGCCTATACCCGGGAGGGGGAAACATTCAGTACTTC
J: TRBJ2-4
size: once
D: TRBD2
V: TRBV4-1

CDR3: CASSHAGADEQFF
DNA: TGCGCCAGCAGCCATGCAGGGGCGGATGAGCAGTTCTTC
J: TRBJ2-1
size: -
D: -
V: TRBV4-3

CDR3: CASSLAGGGRYGYTF
DNA: TGCGCCAGCAGCTTGGCTGGGGGGGGACGGTATGGCTACACCTTC
J: TRBJ1-2
size: -
D: -
V: TRBV5-1

CDR3: CAIKDARASTDTQYF
DNA: TGTGCCATCAAAGATGCTAGGGCTAGCACAGATACGCAGTATTTT
J: TRBJ2-3
size: once
D: -
V: TRBV10-3

CDR3: CASLEGSNTEAFF
DNA: TGTGCTAGTCTTGAGGGGTCGAACACTGAAGCTTTCTTT
J: TRBJ1-1
size: -
D: -
V: TRBV12-5

CDR3: CASSWTGSLRFF
DNA: TGCGCCAGCAGCTGGACAGGGAGCTTGCGGTTCTTC
J: TRBJ2-1
size: -
D: TRBD1
V: TRBV5-1

CDR3: CASSTQGNYGYTF
DNA: TGTGCCAGCAGCACACAGGGTAACTATGGCTACACCTTC
J: TRBJ1-2
size: -
D: -
V: TRBV12-3/TRBV12-4

CDR3: CASSSGAGYNEQFF
DNA: TGTGCTAGTTCCTCAGGGGCGGGATACAATGAGCAGTTCTTC
J: TRBJ2-1
size: -
D: -
V: TRBV12-5

CDR3: CASDLYPGQSYEQYF
DNA: TGCGCCAGCGACCTTTACCCGGGACAGTCCTACGAGCAGTACTTC
J: TRBJ2-7
size: few
D: TRBD1
V: TRBV5-1

CDR3: CASSPRGGQGWNTIYF
DNA: TGTGCCAGCAGCCCTCGGGGGGGACAGGGATGGAACACCATATATTTT
J: TRBJ1-3
size: -
D: TRBD1
V: TRBV3-1/TRBV3-2

CDR3: CASSEAGTGGAGLHF
DNA: TGTGCCAGCAGTGAAGCCGGGACAGGGGGCGCCGGCCTCCACTTT
J: TRBJ1-6
size: -
D: TRBD1
V: TRBV6-1

CDR3: CASTVGAGYGYTF
DNA: TGTGCCAGCACCGTGGGGGCCGGGTATGGCTACACCTTC
J: TRBJ1-2
size: -
D: -
V: TRBV27

CDR3: CASSQRGNTYNEQFF
DNA: TGTGCCAGCAGCCAAAGAGGGAACACCTACAATGAGCAGTTCTTC
J: TRBJ2-1
size: -
D: -
V: TRBV3-1/TRBV3-2

CDR3: CASRRMAKNIQYF
DNA: TGTGCCAGCAGACGTATGGCCAAAAACATTCAGTACTTC
J: TRBJ2-4
size: -
D: -
V: TRBV28

CDR3: CASSLFLALNEQFF
DNA: TGCGCCAGCAGCCTCTTCCTAGCGCTCAATGAGCAGTTCTTC
J: TRBJ2-1
size: -
D: -
V: TRBV4-3

CDR3: CASSPYRNKNTEAFF
DNA: TGTGCCAGCAGTCCCTACCGTAATAAGAACACTGAAGCTTTCTTT
J: TRBJ1-1
size: -
D: -
V: TRBV6-5

CDR3: CASSRGGGYTF
DNA: TGTGCCAGCAGCCGGGGCGGCGGCTACACCTTC
J: TRBJ1-2
size: -
D: -
V: TRBV9

CDR3: CASSWDGATEAFF
DNA: TGCGCCAGCAGCTGGGACGGGGCCACTGAAGCTTTCTTT
J: TRBJ1-1
size: -
D: -
V: TRBV5-1

CDR3: CASSPGTRSHNEQFF
DNA: TGTGCCAGCAGTCCCGGGACTAGAAGCCACAATGAGCAGTTCTTC
J: TRBJ2-1
size: -
D: TRBD2
V: TRBV6-5

CDR3: CASSSDGSSYNEQFF
DNA: TGCGCCAGCAGCTCCGACGGGAGCTCCTACAATGAGCAGTTCTTC
J: TRBJ2-1
size: -
D: -
V: TRBV5-1

CDR3: CASAPGRESNQPQHF
DNA: TGTGCCAGTGCTCCTGGACGAGAGAGCAATCAGCCCCAGCATTTT
J: TRBJ1-5
size: -
D: -
V: TRBV19

CDR3: CASVSITSMNTEAFF
DNA: TGCGCCAGCGTGAGTATTACGTCTATGAACACTGAAGCTTTCTTT
J: TRBJ1-1
size: -
D: -
V: TRBV10-2

CDR3: CASSIGTGYGTQYF
DNA: TGTGCCAGCAGCATCGGGACAGGGTACGGGACCCAGTACTTC
J: TRBJ2-5
size: -
D: TRBD1
V: TRBV7-9

CDR3: CASSSGTGGVETQYF
DNA: TGTGCCAGTAGTTCGGGGACAGGGGGCGTAGAGACCCAGTACTTC
J: TRBJ2-5
size: -
D: TRBD1
V: TRBV19

CDR3: CASSLEGRGLYGYTF
DNA: TGTGCCAGCAGTTTGGAGGGCAGGGGGCTCTATGGCTACACCTTC
J: TRBJ1-2
size: -
D: TRBD1
V: TRBV6-1

CDR3: CASSYGGTEAFF
DNA: TGTGCCAGCAGTTACGGGGGCACTGAAGCTTTCTTT
J: TRBJ1-1
size: -
D: -
V: TRBV6-5